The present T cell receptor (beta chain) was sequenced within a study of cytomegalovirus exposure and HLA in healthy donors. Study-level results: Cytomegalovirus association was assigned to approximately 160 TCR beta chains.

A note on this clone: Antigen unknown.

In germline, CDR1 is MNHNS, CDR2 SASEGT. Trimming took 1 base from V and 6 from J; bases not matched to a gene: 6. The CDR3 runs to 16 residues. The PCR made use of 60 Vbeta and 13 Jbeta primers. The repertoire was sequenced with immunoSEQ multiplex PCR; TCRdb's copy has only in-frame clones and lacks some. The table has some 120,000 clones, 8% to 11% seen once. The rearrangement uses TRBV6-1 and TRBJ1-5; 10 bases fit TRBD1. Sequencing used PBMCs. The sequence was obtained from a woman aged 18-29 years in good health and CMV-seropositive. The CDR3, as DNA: TGTGCCAGCAGTGAAGTTGGGACAGGGGTGGCTCAGCCCCAGCATTTT. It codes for CASSEVGTGVAQPQHF.